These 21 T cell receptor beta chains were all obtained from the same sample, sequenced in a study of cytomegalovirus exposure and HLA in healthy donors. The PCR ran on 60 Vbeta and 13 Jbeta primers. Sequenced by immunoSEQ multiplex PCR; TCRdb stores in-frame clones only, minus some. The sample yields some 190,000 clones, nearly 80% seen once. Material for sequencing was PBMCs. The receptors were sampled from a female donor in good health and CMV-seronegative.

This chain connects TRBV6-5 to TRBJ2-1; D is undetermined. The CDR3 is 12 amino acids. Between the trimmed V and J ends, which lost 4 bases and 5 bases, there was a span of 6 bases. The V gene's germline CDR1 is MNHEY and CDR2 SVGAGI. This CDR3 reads CASSSLNNEQFF. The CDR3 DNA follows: TGTGCCAGCAGTTCCCTAAACAATGAGCAGTTCTTC.

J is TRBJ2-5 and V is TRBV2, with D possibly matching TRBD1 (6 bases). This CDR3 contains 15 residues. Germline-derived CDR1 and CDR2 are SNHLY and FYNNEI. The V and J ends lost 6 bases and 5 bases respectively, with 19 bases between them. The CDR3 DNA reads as TGTGCCAGCAGCCATGACAGGTCGAGTGAGGAGACCCAGTACTTC. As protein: CASSHDRSSEETQYF. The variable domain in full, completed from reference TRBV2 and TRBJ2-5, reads EPEVTQTPSHQVTQMGQEVILRCVPISNHLYFYWYRQILGQKVEFLVSFYNNEISEKSEIFDDQFSVERPDGSNFTLKIRSTKLEDSAMYFCASSHDRSSEETQYFGPGTRLLVL.

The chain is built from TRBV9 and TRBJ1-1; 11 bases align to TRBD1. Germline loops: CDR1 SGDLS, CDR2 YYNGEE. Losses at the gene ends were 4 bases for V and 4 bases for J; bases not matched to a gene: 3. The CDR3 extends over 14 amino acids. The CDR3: CASSYGTGGTEAFF. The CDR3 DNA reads TGTGCCAGCAGCTATGGGACAGGGGGCACTGAAGCTTTCTTT.

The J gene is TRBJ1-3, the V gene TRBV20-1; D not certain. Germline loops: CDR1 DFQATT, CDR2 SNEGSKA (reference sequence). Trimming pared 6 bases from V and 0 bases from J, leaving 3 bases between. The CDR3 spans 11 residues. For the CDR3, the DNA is TGCAGTGCCCGCTCTGGAAACACCATATATTTT. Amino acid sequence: CSARSGNTIYF.

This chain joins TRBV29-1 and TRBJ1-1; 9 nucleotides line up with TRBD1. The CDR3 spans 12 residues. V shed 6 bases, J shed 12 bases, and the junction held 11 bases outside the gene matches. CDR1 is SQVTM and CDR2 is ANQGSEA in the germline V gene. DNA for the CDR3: TGCAGCGTAGGACAGGGGAAGGCTTGGACTTTCTTT. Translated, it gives CSVGQGKAWTFF.

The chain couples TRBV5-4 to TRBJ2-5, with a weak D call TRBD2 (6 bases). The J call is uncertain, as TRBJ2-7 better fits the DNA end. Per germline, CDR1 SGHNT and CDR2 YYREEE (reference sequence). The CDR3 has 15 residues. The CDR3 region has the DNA TGTGCCAGCAGCTTGGCCGGAGGGCGGGACTACGAGCAGTACTTC. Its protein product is CASSLAGGRDYEQYF.

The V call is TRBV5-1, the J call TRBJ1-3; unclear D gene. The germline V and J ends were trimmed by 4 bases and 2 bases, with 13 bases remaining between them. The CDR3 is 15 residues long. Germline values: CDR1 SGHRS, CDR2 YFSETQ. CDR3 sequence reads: CASSLSALTGNTIYF. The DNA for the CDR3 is TGCGCCAGCAGCCTAAGCGCCCTCACTGGAAACACCATATATTTT.

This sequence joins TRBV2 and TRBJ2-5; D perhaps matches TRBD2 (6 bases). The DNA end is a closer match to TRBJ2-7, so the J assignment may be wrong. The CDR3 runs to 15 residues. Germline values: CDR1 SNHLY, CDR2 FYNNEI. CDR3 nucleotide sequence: TGTGCCAGCAGTGAAGGGAGGGTTTATCCCTACGAGCAGTACTTC. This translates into CASSEGRVYPYEQYF.

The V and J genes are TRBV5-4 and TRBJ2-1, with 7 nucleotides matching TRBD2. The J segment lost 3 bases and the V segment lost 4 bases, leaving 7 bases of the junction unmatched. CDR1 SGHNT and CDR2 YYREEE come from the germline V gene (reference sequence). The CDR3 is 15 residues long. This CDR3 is CASSGGTTNYNEQFF. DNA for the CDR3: TGTGCCAGCAGCGGGGGGACTACAAACTACAATGAGCAGTTCTTC.

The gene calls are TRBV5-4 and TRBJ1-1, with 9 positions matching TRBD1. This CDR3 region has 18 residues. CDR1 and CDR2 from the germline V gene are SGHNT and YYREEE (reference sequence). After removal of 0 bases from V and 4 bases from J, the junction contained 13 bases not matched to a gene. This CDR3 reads CASSLGTGARIGRTEAFF. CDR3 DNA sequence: TGTGCCAGCAGCTTGGGGACAGGGGCCAGAATAGGTCGCACTGAAGCTTTCTTT.

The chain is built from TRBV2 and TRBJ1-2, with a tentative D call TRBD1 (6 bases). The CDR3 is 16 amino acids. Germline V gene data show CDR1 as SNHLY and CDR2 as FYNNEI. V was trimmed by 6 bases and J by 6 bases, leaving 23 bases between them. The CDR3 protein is CASRDVNRVIGDGYTF. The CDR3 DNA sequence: TGTGCCAGCAGAGATGTAAACAGGGTTATTGGCGATGGCTACACCTTC.

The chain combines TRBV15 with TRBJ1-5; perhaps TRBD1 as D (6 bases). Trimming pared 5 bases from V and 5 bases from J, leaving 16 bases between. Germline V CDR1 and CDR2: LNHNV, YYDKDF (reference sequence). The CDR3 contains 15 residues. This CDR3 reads CATSVRGGGYQPQHF. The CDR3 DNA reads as TGTGCCACCAGCGTTCGCGGGGGGGGCTATCAGCCCCAGCATTTT.

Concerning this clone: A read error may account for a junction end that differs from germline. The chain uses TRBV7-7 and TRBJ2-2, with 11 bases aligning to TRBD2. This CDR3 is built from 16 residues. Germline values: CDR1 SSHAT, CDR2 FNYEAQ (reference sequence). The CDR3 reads CASSLLAGGNNGELFF. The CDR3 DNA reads TGTGCTAGCAGCCTCCTAGCGGGAGGCAATAACGGGGAGCTGTTTTTT.

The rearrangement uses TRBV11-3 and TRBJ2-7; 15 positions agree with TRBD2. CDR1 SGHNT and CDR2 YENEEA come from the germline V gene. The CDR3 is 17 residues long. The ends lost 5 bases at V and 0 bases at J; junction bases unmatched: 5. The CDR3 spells CASSRTSGGASSYEQYF. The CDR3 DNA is TGTGCCAGCAGCCGGACTAGCGGGGGGGCCTCCTCCTACGAGCAGTACTTC.

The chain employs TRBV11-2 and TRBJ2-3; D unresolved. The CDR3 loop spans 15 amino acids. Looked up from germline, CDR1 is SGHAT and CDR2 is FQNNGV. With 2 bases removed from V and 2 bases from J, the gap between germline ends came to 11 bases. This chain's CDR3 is CASSLMALSTDTQYF. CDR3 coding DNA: TGTGCCAGCAGCTTAATGGCCTTATCCACAGATACGCAGTATTTT.

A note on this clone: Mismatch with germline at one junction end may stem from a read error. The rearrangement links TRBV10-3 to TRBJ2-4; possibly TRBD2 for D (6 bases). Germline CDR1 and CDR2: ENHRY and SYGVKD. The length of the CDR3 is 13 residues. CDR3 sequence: CAISDLAGTPVDF. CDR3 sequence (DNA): TGTGCCATCAGTGACCTTGCGGGAACTCCGGTGGACTTC.

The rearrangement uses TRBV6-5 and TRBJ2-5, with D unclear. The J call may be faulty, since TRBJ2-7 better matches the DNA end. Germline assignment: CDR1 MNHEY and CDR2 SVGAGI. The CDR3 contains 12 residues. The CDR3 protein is CASRRDSYEQYF. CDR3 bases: TGTGCCAGCAGAAGGGACTCCTACGAGCAGTACTTC.

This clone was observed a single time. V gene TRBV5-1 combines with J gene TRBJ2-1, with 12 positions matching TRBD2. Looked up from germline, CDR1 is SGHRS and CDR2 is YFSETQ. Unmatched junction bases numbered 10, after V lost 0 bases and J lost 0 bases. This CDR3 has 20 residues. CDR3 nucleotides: TGCGCCAGCAGCTTGGCCGCTAGCGGGGGGGCCTGGGGCTCCTACAATGAGCAGTTCTTC. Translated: CASSLAASGGAWGSYNEQFF.

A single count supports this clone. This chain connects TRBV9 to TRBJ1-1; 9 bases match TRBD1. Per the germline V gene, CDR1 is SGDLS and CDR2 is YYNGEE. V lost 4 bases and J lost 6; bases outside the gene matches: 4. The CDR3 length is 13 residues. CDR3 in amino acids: CASSHRQGAEAFF. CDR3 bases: TGTGCCAGCAGCCACAGACAGGGGGCTGAAGCTTTCTTT.

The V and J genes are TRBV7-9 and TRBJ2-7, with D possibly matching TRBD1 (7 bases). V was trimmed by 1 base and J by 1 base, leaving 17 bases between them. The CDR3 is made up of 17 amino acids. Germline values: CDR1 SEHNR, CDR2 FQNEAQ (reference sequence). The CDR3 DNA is TGTGCCAGCAGCTTAGAGGGGCAGGGGGGCCCTTCCTACGAGCAGTACTTC. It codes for CASSLEGQGGPSYEQYF. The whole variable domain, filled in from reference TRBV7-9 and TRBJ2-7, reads DTGVSQNPRHKITKRGQNVTFRCDPISEHNRLYWYRQTLGQGPEFLTYFQNEAQLEKSRLLSDRFSAERPKGSFSTLEIQRTEQGDSAMYLCASSLEGQGGPSYEQYFGPGTRLTVT.

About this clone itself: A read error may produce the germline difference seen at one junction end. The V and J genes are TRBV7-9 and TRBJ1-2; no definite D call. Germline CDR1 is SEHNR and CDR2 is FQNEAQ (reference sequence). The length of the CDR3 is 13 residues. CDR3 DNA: TGTTCCAGCACCCCAAGGGCGACGGGAGGCTACACCTTC. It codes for CSSTPRATGGYTF.